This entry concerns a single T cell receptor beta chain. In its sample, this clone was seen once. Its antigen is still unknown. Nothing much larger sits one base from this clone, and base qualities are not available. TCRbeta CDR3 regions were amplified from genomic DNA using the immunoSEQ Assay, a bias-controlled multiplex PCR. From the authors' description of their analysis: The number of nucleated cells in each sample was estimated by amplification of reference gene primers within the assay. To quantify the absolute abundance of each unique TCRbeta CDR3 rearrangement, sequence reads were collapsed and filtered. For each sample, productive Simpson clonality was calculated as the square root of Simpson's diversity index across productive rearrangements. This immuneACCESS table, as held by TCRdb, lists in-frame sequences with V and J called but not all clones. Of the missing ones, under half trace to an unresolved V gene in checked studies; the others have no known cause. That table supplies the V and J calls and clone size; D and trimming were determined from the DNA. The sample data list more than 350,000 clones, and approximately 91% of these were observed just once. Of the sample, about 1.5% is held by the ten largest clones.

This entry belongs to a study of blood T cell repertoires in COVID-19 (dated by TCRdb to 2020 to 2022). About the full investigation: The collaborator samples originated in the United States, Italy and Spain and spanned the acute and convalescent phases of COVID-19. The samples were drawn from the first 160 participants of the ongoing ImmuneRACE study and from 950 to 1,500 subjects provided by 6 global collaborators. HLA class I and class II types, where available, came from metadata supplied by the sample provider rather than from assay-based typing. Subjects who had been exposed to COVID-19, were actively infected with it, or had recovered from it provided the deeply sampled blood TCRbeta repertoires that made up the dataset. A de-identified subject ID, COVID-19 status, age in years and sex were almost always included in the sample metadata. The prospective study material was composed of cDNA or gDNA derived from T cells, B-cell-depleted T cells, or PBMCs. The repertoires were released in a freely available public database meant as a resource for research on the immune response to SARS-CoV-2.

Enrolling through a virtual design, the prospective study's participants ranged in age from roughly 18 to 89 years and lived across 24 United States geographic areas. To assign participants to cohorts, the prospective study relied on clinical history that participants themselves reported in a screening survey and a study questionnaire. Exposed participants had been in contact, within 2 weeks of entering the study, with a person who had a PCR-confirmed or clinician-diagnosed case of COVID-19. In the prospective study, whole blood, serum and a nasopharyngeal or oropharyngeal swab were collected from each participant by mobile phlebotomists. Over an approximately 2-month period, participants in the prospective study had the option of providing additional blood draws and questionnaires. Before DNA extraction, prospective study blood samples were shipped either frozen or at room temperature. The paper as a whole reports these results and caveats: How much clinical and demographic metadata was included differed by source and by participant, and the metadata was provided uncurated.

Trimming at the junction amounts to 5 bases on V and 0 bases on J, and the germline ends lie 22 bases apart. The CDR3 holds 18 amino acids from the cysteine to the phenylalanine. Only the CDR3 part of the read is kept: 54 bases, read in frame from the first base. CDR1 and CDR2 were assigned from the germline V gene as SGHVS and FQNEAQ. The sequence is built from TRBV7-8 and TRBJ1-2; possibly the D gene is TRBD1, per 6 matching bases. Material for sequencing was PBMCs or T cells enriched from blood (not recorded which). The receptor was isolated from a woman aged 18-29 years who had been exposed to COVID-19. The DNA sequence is TGTGCCAGCAGCCCAAGCTTACGGACAGCACAAGCTAACTATGGCTACACCTTC. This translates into CASSPSLRTAQANYGYTF.